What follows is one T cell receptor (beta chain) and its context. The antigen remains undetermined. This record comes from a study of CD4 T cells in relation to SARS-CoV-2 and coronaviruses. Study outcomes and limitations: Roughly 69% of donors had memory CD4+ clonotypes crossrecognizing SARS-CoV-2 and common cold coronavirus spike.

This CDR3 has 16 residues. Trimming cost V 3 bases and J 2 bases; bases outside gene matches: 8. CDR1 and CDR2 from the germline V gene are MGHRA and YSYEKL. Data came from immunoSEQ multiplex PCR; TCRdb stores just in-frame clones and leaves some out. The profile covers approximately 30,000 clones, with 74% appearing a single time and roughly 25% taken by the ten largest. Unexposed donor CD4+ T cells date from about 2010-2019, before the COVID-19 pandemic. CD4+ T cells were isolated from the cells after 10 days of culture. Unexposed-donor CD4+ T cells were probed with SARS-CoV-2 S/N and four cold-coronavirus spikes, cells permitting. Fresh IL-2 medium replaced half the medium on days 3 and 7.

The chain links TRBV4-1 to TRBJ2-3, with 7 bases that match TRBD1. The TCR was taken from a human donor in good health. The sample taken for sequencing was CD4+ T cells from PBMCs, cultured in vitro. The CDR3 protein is CASSHRTGLFTDTQYF. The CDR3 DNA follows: TGCGCCAGCAGCCACCGGACAGGACTCTTCACAGATACGCAGTATTTT.